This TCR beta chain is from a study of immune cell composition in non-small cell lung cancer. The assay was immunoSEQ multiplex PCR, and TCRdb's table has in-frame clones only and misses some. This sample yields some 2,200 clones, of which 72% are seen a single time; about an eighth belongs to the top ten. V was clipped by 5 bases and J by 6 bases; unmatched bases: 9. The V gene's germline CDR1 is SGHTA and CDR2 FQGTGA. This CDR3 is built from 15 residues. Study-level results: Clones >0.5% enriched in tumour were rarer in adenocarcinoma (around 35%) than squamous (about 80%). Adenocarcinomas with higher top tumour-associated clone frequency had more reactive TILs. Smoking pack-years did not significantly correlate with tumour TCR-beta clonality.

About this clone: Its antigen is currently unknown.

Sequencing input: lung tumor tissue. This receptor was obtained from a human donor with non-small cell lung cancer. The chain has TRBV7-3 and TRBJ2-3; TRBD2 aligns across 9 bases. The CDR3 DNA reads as TGTGCCAGCAGCCCCGGACTAGCGCGAGGGGATACGCAGTATTTT. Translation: CASSPGLARGDTQYF.